Listed below are T cell receptor beta chains from one sample, sequenced in a study of beta chain features in type 1 diabetes. The protocol was immunoSEQ multiplex PCR, while the TCRdb copy is restricted to in-frame clones and leaves out a portion. This sample has a few hundred thousand clones, with around a quarter found just once. Material: central memory CD4+ T cells from blood. The receptors here all came from a man aged 25-40 years in good health. CDR3s leave out the opening cysteine and the closing phenylalanine or tryptophan. Fields, in order: D gene, clone size, V gene, CDR3 protein. A D gene is named only where the DNA matches it firmly. The size field is filled for only some rows; it gives once, few, many or a size class.

>NA|few|TRBV2
ASSEGVADTQY
>NA|many|TRBV21-1
ASSKETWTSGRDNEQF
>TRBD1|NA|TRBV7-2
ASSWGDRTQETQY
>TRBD1|NA|TRBV5-1
ASSPGTGNTEAF
>TRBD2|many|TRBV23-1
ASSQRTRNEQF
>NA|NA|TRBV5-6
ASSSAHMRQY
>NA|NA|TRBV2
ASSPQGGAIDEQF
>NA|few|TRBV6-5
ASSRPLAKNIQY
>NA|NA|TRBV4-1
ASSPPGAEKLF
>TRBD1|few|TRBV7-2
ASSLGTGNTGELF
>NA|few|TRBV30
AWNLLTDTQY
>TRBD2|few|TRBV18
ASSPNSIVAGVNNEQF
>NA|NA|TRBV11-2
ASSFWADTQY
>NA|few|TRBV2
ASRGTESSYEQY
>NA|NA|TRBV29-1
SAGRDEYTEAF
>NA|few|TRBV30
AWTLDLNYGYT
>NA|few|TRBV18
ASADSSPGANVLT
>TRBD2|few|TRBV11-2
ASSLSSGSQYEQF
>NA|few|TRBV18
ASSPPLREQF
>NA|NA|TRBV29-1
SVGTAASTDTQY
>NA|NA|TRBV5-4
ASSSRGADTQY
>NA|few|TRBV2
ASSGDYEQY
>NA|few|TRBV9
ASSVLGRNEQF
>NA|NA|TRBV29-1
SVARTAITDTQY
>NA|NA|TRBV5-4
ASGPGHRLYNEQF
>TRBD2|few|TRBV5-1
ASSSGLAGGGEQF
>NA|many|TRBV7-2
ASSLSSSTDTQY
>NA|NA|TRBV13
ASSPQFGGAGTDTQY
>NA|NA|TRBV28
ASSIDWGSEAF
>NA|NA|TRBV7-9
ASSLFGEQY
>TRBD1|many|TRBV5-1
ASSLEGQQKEY
>NA|NA|TRBV2
ASMGISPTDTQY
>TRBD2|NA|TRBV18
ASSSRLAGILNEQF
>TRBD1|NA|TRBV9
ASSVGTGVLYNEQF
>NA|few|TRBV30
AWSVGVGSNQPQH
>NA|few|TRBV19
ASSIGTSWIGELF
>TRBD1|NA|TRBV30
AWSSKGANIQY
>TRBD1|NA|TRBV7-2
ASSLATGVREQY
>NA|NA|TRBV27
ASKVASTDTQY
>NA|NA|TRBV5-6
ASSPLSGTSYGYT
>NA|few|TRBV7-9
ASSLRELSSTDTQY
>NA|few|TRBV7-9
ASSSSVGYEQY
>NA|few|TRBV2
ASSVEYKQF
>NA|NA|TRBV7-9
ASSPGLGIYGYT
>NA|NA|TRBV5-6
ASSLGTYTDTQY
>NA|few|TRBV29-1
SVEAGGRDEQF
>NA|NA|TRBV6-5
ASAPGDYYGYT
>TRBD2|NA|TRBV5-5
ASSLGARREVDEQY
>TRBD2|few|TRBV7-7
ASSPLAGGTDTQY
>NA|NA|TRBV18
ASCPAGTYEQY
>NA|NA|TRBV5-4
ASSPLGWETQY
>NA|NA|TRBV9
ASSVDPAGELF
>TRBD2|NA|TRBV6-1
ASNGGGGDSYEQY
>NA|few|TRBV19
ASSIRWDTEAF
>NA|NA|TRBV7-2
ASSLGTNEQF